This passage covers 22 T cell receptor beta chains from one sample sequenced in a study of shared clonotypes between healthy human individuals. The repertoire was sequenced with immunoSEQ multiplex PCR; TCRdb's copy has only in-frame clones and lacks some. Of 950,000 to 1,100,000 clones in the sample, approximately 68% were seen once. Input material: memory CD4+ T cells sorted from blood. Subset in this sample: CD45RA-negative fraction. The receptors originated from a man aged 18 to 35 in good health.

This clone was counted between two and nine times. This chain uses TRBV30 with TRBJ1-6; 7 nucleotides agree with TRBD1. Per the germline V gene, CDR1 is GTSNPN and CDR2 is SVGIG (reference sequence). With V trimmed by 1 base and J by 7 bases, 7 bases remained unmatched. The CDR3 totals 15 residues. Written as DNA, the CDR3 is TGTGCCTGGAGTGGGGTAGGGGGCCCGAATTCACCCCTCCACTTT. Amino acids: CAWSGVGGPNSPLHF. Together with reference TRBV30 and TRBJ1-6, the CDR3 gives the full variable domain: SQTIHQWPATLVQPVGSPLSLECTVEGTSNPNLYWYRQAAGRGLQLLFYSVGIGQISSEVPQNLSASRPQDRQFILSSKKLLLSDSGFYLCAWSGVGGPNSPLHFGNGTRLTVT.

The chain uses TRBV6-6 and TRBJ2-5; D unresolved. This CDR3 has 15 residues. Germline V gene data show CDR1 as MNHNY and CDR2 as SVGAGI (reference sequence). V lost 2 bases to trimming and J lost 1 base, with 11 bases between them. The chain's CDR3 is CASSYPTGLQETQYF. CDR3 nucleotides: TGTGCCAGCAGTTACCCAACGGGCCTCCAAGAGACCCAGTACTTC.

This clone was seen a single time. This rearrangement joins TRBV7-2 to TRBJ1-1; D unresolved. V was pared by 1 base and J by 4 bases, with 13 bases between. CDR1 and CDR2 (germline): SGHTA, FQGNSA. The CDR3 covers 15 residues. DNA for the CDR3: TGTGCCAGCAGCTTAGGGAAAGCGGCGATCACTGAAGCTTTCTTT. Translating it yields CASSLGKAAITEAFF.

The chain has TRBV7-2 and TRBJ2-7; D is perhaps TRBD2 (5 bases). V lost 1 base and J 2 bases, leaving 15 bases between the germline ends. In germline, CDR1 is SGHTA, CDR2 FQGNSA. The CDR3 is 16 amino acids. The CDR3 DNA reads as TGTGCCAGCAGCTTAGATGAAGCGGTCGGAGCCTACGAGCAGTACTTC. Translation gives CASSLDEAVGAYEQYF.

The CDR3 DNA follows: TGTGCCAGCAGCCCCCACCCCGGGACAGAACTTGAAAAACTGTTTTTT. Translating it yields CASSPHPGTELEKLFF. The chain has TRBV7-3 and TRBJ1-4; 7 bases agree with TRBD1. CDR1 and CDR2 from the germline V gene are SGHTA and FQGTGA. CDR3 length: 16 amino acids. With 5 bases clipped from V and 7 bases from J, the junction kept 13 bases outside the gene matches.

This sequence joins TRBV7-8 and TRBJ1-2; no clear D gene. With 4 bases removed from V and 4 bases from J, the gap between germline ends came to 7 bases. The germline V gene has CDR1 SGHVS and CDR2 FQNEAQ. The CDR3 has 12 residues. The DNA for the CDR3 is TGTGCCAGCAGCTCGACGGGCTATGGCTACACCTTC. Translated: CASSSTGYGYTF.

The chain carries TRBV5-1 and TRBJ1-1; TRBD1 matches at 7 bases. V trimming: 4 bases; J trimming: 3 bases; junction bases outside the gene matches: 9. This CDR3 is 15 amino acids long. Germline V lookup: CDR1 SGHRS, CDR2 YFSETQ. CDR3 nucleotides: TGCGCCAGCAGCGTGCCAACAGGGGTGGACACTGAAGCTTTCTTT. Its protein is CASSVPTGVDTEAFF.

The chain couples TRBV4-3 to TRBJ2-3; TRBD2 aligns across 8 bases. CDR3 size: 15 residues. CDR1 is LGHNA and CDR2 is YSLEER in the germline V gene. Trimming removed 3 bases from V and 1 base from J; junction bases left unmatched: 3. The CDR3: CASSQMTSGTDTQYF. In DNA, the CDR3 is TGCGCCAGCAGCCAGATGACTAGCGGCACAGATACGCAGTATTTT.

This rearrangement joins TRBV10-3 to TRBJ1-2, with D possibly matching TRBD1 (5 bases). V shed 10 bases and J shed 5 bases, with 17 bases lying between them. CDR1 is ENHRY, CDR2 SYGVKD, per germline. The CDR3 runs 13 residues. CDR3 sequence: CATAPRGAYGYTF. The CDR3 DNA reads as TGTGCCACCGCACCCCGCGGGGCATATGGCTACACCTTC.

V gene TRBV9 combines with J gene TRBJ2-1; a possible D gene is TRBD2 (5 bases). The CDR3 is 12 amino acids. V lost 2 bases to trimming and J lost 10 bases, with 10 bases between them. CDR1 is SGDLS and CDR2 is YYNGEE in the germline V gene. The CDR3 sequence: CASSVPRGEQFF. The CDR3 coding sequence is TGTGCCAGCAGCGTCCCCCGAGGGGAGCAGTTCTTC.

The chain couples TRBV19 to TRBJ1-5; D possibly corresponds to TRBD1 (5 bases). CDR1 LNHDA and CDR2 SQIVND come from the germline V gene (reference sequence). This CDR3 has 13 amino acids. The V end lost 1 base, the J end lost 7 bases, and 8 bases lay between the germline ends. CDR3 bases: TGTGCCAGTAGTATAGCAGGGTTGCAGCCCCAGCATTTT. Translation gives CASSIAGLQPQHF. The full variable domain, rest sourced from reference TRBV19 and TRBJ1-5, is DGGITQSPKYLFRKEGQNVTLSCEQNLNHDAMYWYRQDPGQGLRLIYYSQIVNDFQKGDIAEGYSVSREKKESFPLTVTSAQKNPTAFYLCASSIAGLQPQHFGDGTRLSIL.

This clone was observed a few times. The chain carries TRBV7-8 and TRBJ1-5; D is uncertain. Trimming removed 1 base from V and 9 bases from J, with 16 bases in between. The germline gives CDR1 SGHVS, CDR2 FQNEAQ. The CDR3 is made up of 15 amino acids. CDR3 coding DNA: TGTGCCAGCAGCTTAGAGATCGAGGGTACGGGGCCCCAGCATTTT. Protein sequence: CASSLEIEGTGPQHF.

In this sample, this clone turned up once. The rearrangement joins TRBV2 to TRBJ1-5; tentative D call: TRBD1 (5 bases). Germline CDR1 is SNHLY and CDR2 is FYNNEI. The ends were cut back, 3 bases at V and 9 bases at J, with 12 bases in the middle. CDR3 length: 13 amino acids. The CDR3 DNA reads TGTGCCAGCAGTGATTCAGGGTCTTTGCCCCAGCATTTT. This gives the protein CASSDSGSLPQHF.

V and J are TRBV27 and TRBJ1-2; unclear D gene. Germline lookup yields CDR1 MNHEY and CDR2 SMNVEV (reference sequence). V was pared by 5 bases and J by 2 bases, with 12 bases between. The CDR3 loop spans 14 amino acids. The CDR3 is CASSPIPPNYGYTF. The DNA for the CDR3 is TGTGCCAGCAGTCCGATTCCACCCAACTATGGCTACACCTTC.

The CDR3 protein is CASRGLEKLFF. The CDR3 DNA reads TGTGCCAGCAGAGGACTTGAAAAACTGTTTTTT. V usage is TRBV2 and J usage is TRBJ1-4; D gene uncertain. V shed 6 bases and J shed 7 bases, with 6 bases lying between them. This CDR3 is built from 11 residues. Looked up from germline, CDR1 is SNHLY and CDR2 is FYNNEI.

On this clone: This specimen includes other DNA sequences encoding the same CDR3. The chain couples TRBV4-1 to TRBJ1-5; D gene uncertain. The CDR3 totals 14 residues. The V end lost 0 bases, the J end lost 5 bases, and 8 bases lay between the germline ends. CDR1 MGHRA and CDR2 YSYEKL come from the germline V gene. The CDR3 is CASSQESGYQPQHF. The CDR3, as DNA: TGCGCCAGCAGCCAAGAATCGGGGTATCAGCCCCAGCATTTT.

The chain is built from TRBV6-1 and TRBJ1-3, with D possibly TRBD1 on 5 matching bases. Trimming left V 4 bases short and J 2 bases short, with 9 bases between. This CDR3 has 14 amino acids. Germline loops: CDR1 MNHNS, CDR2 SASEGT. The CDR3 spells CASSGRDPGNTIYF. DNA for the CDR3: TGTGCCAGCAGTGGGAGGGACCCTGGAAACACCATATATTTT.

The CDR3 DNA reads as TGTGCCAGCAGCCCCGGGGTCGTAGCCTACGAGCAGTACTTC. As protein: CASSPGVVAYEQYF. V usage is TRBV19 and J usage is TRBJ2-7; the D gene is possibly TRBD2 (5 bases). The CDR3 loop spans 14 amino acids. V lost 9 bases and J lost 2, with 17 bases in between. CDR1 and CDR2 from the germline V gene are LNHDA and SQIVND (reference sequence). The whole variable domain, filled in from reference TRBV19 and TRBJ2-7, reads DGGITQSPKYLFRKEGQNVTLSCEQNLNHDAMYWYRQDPGQGLRLIYYSQIVNDFQKGDIAEGYSVSREKKESFPLTVTSAQKNPTAFYLCASSPGVVAYEQYFGPGTRLTVT.

The gene calls are TRBV5-4 and TRBJ2-5; D might be TRBD2 (5 bases). This CDR3 has 14 residues. The germline gives CDR1 SGHNT, CDR2 YYREEE (reference sequence). Trimming shortened V by 2 bases and J by 1 base, and 9 bases separated the two germline ends. CDR3 protein: CASSLPDSQETQYF. DNA for the CDR3: TGTGCCAGCAGCTTACCGGACTCCCAAGAGACCCAGTACTTC.

This chain joins TRBV10-3 and TRBJ2-7; 7 nucleotides line up with TRBD1. The CDR3 extends over 15 amino acids. J lost 4 bases, V lost 0 bases, and 6 bases had no gene match. Germline V gene data show CDR1 as ENHRY and CDR2 as SYGVKD. The CDR3, as DNA: TGTGCCATCAGTGAGTCTGGCAGGGGGTCTTACGAGCAGTACTTC. Its translation is CAISESGRGSYEQYF.

The chain combines TRBV6-5 with TRBJ1-3; no reliable D call. Trimming cost V 2 bases and J 3 bases, with 2 bases left between them. Germline V gene lookup returns CDR1 MNHEY and CDR2 SVGAGI. The CDR3 loop spans 12 amino acids. DNA for the CDR3: TGTGCCAGCAGTTACAATGGAAACACCATATATTTT. This sequence encodes CASSYNGNTIYF.

This clone occurred a few times. The chain carries TRBV7-2 and TRBJ1-1; D ambiguous. Between the trimmed V and J ends, which lost 2 bases and 1 base, there was a span of 11 bases. CDR3 length equals 15 residues. Per the germline V gene, CDR1 is SGHTA and CDR2 is FQGNSA. DNA for the CDR3: TGTGCCAGCAGCTTATCTGAACACTCGAACACTGAAGCTTTCTTT. Amino acids: CASSLSEHSNTEAFF. Using reference TRBV7-2 and TRBJ1-1 for the parts outside the CDR3, the full variable domain is GAGVSQSPSNKVTEKGKDVELRCDPISGHTALYWYRQSLGQGLEFLIYFQGNSAPDKSGLPSDRFSAERTGGSVSTLTIQRTQQEDSAVYLCASSLSEHSNTEAFFGQGTRLTVV.